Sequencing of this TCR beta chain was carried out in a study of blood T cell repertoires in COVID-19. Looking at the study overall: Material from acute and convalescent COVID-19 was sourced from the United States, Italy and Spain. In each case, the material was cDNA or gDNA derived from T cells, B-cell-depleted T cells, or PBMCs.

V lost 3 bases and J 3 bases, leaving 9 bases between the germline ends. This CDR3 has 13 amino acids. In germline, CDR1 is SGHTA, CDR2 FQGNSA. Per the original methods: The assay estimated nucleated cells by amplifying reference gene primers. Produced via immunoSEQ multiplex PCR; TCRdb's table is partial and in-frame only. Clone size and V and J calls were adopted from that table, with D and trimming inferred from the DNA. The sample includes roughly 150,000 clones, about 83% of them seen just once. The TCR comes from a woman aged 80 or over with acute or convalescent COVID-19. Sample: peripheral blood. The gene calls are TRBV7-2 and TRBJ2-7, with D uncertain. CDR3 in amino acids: CASSFRRNYEQYF. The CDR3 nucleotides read TGTGCCAGCAGCTTCCGTCGTAACTACGAGCAGTACTTC.